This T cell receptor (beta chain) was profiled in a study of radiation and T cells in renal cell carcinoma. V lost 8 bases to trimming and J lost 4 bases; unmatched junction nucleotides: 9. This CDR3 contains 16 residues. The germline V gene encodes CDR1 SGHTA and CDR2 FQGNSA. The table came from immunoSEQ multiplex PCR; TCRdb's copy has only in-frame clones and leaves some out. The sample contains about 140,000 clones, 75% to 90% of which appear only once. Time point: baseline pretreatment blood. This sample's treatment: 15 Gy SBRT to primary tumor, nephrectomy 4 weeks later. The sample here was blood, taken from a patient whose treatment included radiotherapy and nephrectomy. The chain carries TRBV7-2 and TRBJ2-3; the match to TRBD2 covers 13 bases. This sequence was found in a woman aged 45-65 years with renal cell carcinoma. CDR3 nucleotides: TGTGCCAGCCAACTAGCGGGGGGGCGTTCCTCAGATACGCAGTATTTT. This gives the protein CASQLAGGRSSDTQYF.